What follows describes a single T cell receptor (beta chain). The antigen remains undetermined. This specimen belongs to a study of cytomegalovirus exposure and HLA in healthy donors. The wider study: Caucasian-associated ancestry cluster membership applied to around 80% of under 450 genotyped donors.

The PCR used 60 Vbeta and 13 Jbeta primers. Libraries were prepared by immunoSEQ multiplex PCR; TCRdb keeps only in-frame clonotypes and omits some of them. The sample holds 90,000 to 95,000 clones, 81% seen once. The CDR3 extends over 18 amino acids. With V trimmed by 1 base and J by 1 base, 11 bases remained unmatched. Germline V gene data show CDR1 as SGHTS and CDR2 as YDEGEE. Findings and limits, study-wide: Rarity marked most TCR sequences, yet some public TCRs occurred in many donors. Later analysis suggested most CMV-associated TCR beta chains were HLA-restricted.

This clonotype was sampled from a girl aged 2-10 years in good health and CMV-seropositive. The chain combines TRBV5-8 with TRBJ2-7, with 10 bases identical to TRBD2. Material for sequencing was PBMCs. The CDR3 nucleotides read TGTGCCAGCAGCTTGTCGGTAGCGGGAGGTACCGGATCCTACGAGCAGTACTTC. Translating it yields CASSLSVAGGTGSYEQYF.